This record covers a single T cell receptor (beta chain). As yet, its antigen is unknown. Recipients received nonmyeloablative bone marrow transplants from related graft donors, with transient mixed chimerism. This record belongs to a study of Tregs in tolerant kidney transplant recipients. Trimming pared 2 bases from V and 6 bases from J, leaving 13 bases between. Per the germline V gene, CDR1 is LGHNA and CDR2 is YSLEER. The CDR3 loop spans 14 amino acids. Overall study results and limits: Tregs expanded with activated donor B cells seemed most donor-specific.

The assay was immunoSEQ multiplex PCR, and TCRdb's table has in-frame clones only and misses some. The table shows about 21,000 clones, with around 85% occurring only once. This chain uses TRBV4-3 with TRBJ1-1; D not certain. The TCR originated in a human patient who received a combined kidney and bone marrow transplant. Certain T cells may be donor cells from the graft. The source material was CD8+ T cells from blood (PBMCs), sampled 6 months after the transplant. CDR3 residues: CASSQRSRGAEAFF. CDR3 coding DNA: TGCGCCAGCAGCCAAAGAAGTCGGGGTGCTGAAGCTTTCTTT.